This passage covers 29 T cell receptor beta chains from one sample sequenced in a study of naive and memory T cell subsets. A UMI-containing oligonucleotide was joined by 3' ligation to the TCR cDNA template. Amplification of ligated cDNA took four PCR rounds with SP2 and nested alpha and beta constant primers. One entry per CDR3 protein results from TCRdb running MiXCR on the 5' RACE reads. The sample lists approximately 32,000 distinct CDR3 sequences, 16% seen once, with 2.6% in the top ten. The origin of the receptors is a female donor in good health.

This clonotype was recorded a few times. The rearrangement links TRBV4-1 to TRBJ2-5, with 7 bases matching TRBD2. Germline CDR1 MGHRA, CDR2 YSYEKL. Losses at the gene ends were 0 bases for V and 4 bases for J; bases not matched to a gene: 5. The CDR3 covers 15 residues. In nucleotides, the CDR3 is TGCGCCAGCAGCCAAGATGGGAGGGTAGGAGAGACCCAGTACTTC. It yields the protein CASSQDGRVGETQYF.

This clonotype was counted at least ten times. The V and J genes are TRBV11-3 and TRBJ2-1; 7 bases are shared with TRBD2. Looked up from germline, CDR1 is SGHNT and CDR2 is YENEEA. The ends lost 1 base at V and 3 bases at J; junction bases unmatched: 3. The CDR3 length is 15 residues. The CDR3 protein is CASSLGGGVYNEQFF. CDR3 nucleotide sequence: TGTGCCAGCAGCTTAGGCGGGGGAGTCTACAATGAGCAGTTCTTC. Looking up the rest from reference TRBV11-3 and TRBJ2-1 gives the full variable domain: EAGVVQSPRYKIIEKKQPVAFWCNPISGHNTLYWYLQNLGQGPELLIRYENEEAVDDSQLPKDRFSAERLKGVDSTLKIQPAELGDSAVYLCASSLGGGVYNEQFFGPGTRLTVL.

A few counts support this clonotype. The gene calls are TRBV12-5 and TRBJ1-3; 8 bases align to TRBD1. V trimming: 5 bases; J trimming: 1 base; junction bases outside the gene matches: 4. Germline V gene sequence: CDR1 LGHNT, CDR2 FRNRAP. This CDR3 has 15 residues. The CDR3 loop reads CASGPWTGSGNTIYF. For the CDR3, the DNA is TGTGCTAGTGGTCCCTGGACAGGGTCTGGAAACACCATATATTTT.

This clonotype was seen at least ten times. The rearrangement joins TRBV6-4 to TRBJ1-2; unclear D gene. The CDR3 extends over 14 amino acids. Germline CDR1 is MRHNA and CDR2 is SNTAGT. The V and J ends lost 7 bases and 5 bases respectively, with 17 bases between them. CDR3 sequence: CASIGAGTGYGYTF. As DNA, the CDR3 is TGTGCCAGCATAGGTGCCGGCACGGGGTATGGCTACACCTTC.

The chain links TRBV29-1 to TRBJ2-2, with 7 bases fitting TRBD2. With 8 bases clipped from V and 5 bases from J, the junction kept 14 bases outside the gene matches. This CDR3 contains 15 residues. CDR1 is SQVTM, CDR2 ANQGSEA, per germline. CDR3 sequence reads: CSTGGAALKTGELFF. In DNA form, the CDR3 reads TGCAGCACGGGGGGAGCGGCCCTTAAAACCGGGGAGCTGTTTTTT.

This clonotype has at least ten counts. The chain combines TRBV20-1 with TRBJ1-5; D ambiguous. The V gene's germline CDR1 is DFQATT and CDR2 SNEGSKA (reference sequence). The CDR3 is 12 amino acids. V lost 6 bases and J lost 0, with 6 bases in between. The CDR3 sequence is CSASPSNQPQHF. The CDR3 nucleotides are TGCAGTGCCTCCCCTAGCAATCAGCCCCAGCATTTT.

There are a few counts of this clonotype. The V call is TRBV5-1, the J call TRBJ2-1; D is perhaps TRBD1 or TRBD2 (5 bases each). Per germline, CDR1 SGHRS and CDR2 YFSETQ. The V end was cut by 4 bases, the J end by 6 bases, with 11 bases between. CDR3 length equals 13 residues. The chain's CDR3 is CASSRGRLNEQFF. In DNA form, the CDR3 reads TGCGCCAGCAGCCGGGGACGGCTCAATGAGCAGTTCTTC.

The V and J genes are TRBV9 and TRBJ2-3, with a possible D match to TRBD1 (6 bases). CDR3 length: 16 residues. Germline V gene data show CDR1 as SGDLS and CDR2 as YYNGEE. V was cut by 5 bases and J by 4 bases, with 20 bases left in between. CDR3 coding DNA: TGTGCCAGCAGTAAAACAGGGTTGGGTCTCGCAGATACGCAGTATTTT. This codes for CASSKTGLGLADTQYF.

The rearrangement uses TRBV5-1 and TRBJ1-1; 10 bases map to TRBD1. CDR1 is SGHRS, CDR2 YFSETQ, per germline. The CDR3 totals 14 residues. With 4 bases clipped from V and 7 bases from J, the junction kept 7 bases outside the gene matches. The CDR3 spells CASSPGQGTHEAFF. The CDR3 region has the DNA TGCGCCAGCAGCCCGGGACAGGGGACCCATGAAGCTTTCTTT.

The chain recombines TRBV10-3 with TRBJ1-2; no clear D gene. There are 13 residues in the CDR3. CDR1 and CDR2 from the germline V gene are ENHRY and SYGVKD. The V and J ends lost 4 bases and 0 bases respectively, with 6 bases between them. The CDR3 spells CAISVAANYGYTF. The CDR3 DNA is TGTGCCATCAGTGTCGCGGCTAACTATGGCTACACCTTC.

There are many counts of this clonotype. The rearrangement links TRBV6-2 or TRBV6-3 to TRBJ1-1; D may be TRBD1 (5 bases). Germline loops: CDR1 MNHEY, CDR2 SVGEGT. The CDR3 contains 15 residues. V was cut by 0 bases and J by 8 bases, with 16 bases left in between. In DNA, the CDR3 is TGTGCCAGCAGTTACTCCTTCACCAGCCGGGGGGAAGCTTTCTTT. Amino acid sequence: CASSYSFTSRGEAFF.

This clonotype has a handful of counts. The J gene is TRBJ2-3, the V gene TRBV6-4; D unresolved. There are 13 residues in the CDR3. Germline V gene data show CDR1 as MRHNA and CDR2 as SNTAGT. The V and J ends lost 2 bases and 4 bases respectively, with 7 bases between them. The CDR3 loop reads CASSDGRPDTQYF. CDR3 DNA sequence: TGTGCCAGCAGTGACGGACGGCCAGATACGCAGTATTTT.

This clonotype was counted at least ten times. The rearrangement uses TRBV20-1 and TRBJ1-1; no clear D. Trimming stripped 2 bases from V and 0 bases from J, with 10 bases between. The CDR3 length is 14 residues. CDR1 and CDR2 from the germline V gene are DFQATT and SNEGSKA (reference sequence). CDR3 loop: CSARQSQLNTEAFF. In nucleotides, the CDR3 is TGCAGTGCTAGACAGAGTCAGTTGAACACTGAAGCTTTCTTT.

The rearrangement links TRBV6-5 to TRBJ2-3, with 7 nucleotides matching TRBD1. This CDR3 is built from 16 residues. V gave up 2 bases and J gave up 0 bases; unmatched junction bases: 5. Per germline, CDR1 MNHEY and CDR2 SVGAGI. CDR3 loop: CASSYHRGSSTDTQYF. In DNA form, the CDR3 reads TGTGCCAGCAGTTACCACAGGGGCTCCAGCACAGATACGCAGTATTTT.

The chain has TRBV5-1 and TRBJ1-1, with D tentatively TRBD1 (6 bases). The CDR3 length is 15 residues. Germline CDR1 and CDR2: SGHRS and YFSETQ. Between the trimmed V and J ends, which lost 3 bases and 4 bases, there was a span of 16 bases. The CDR3 DNA follows: TGCGCCAGCAGCTCGACTCCCCGGGACACCACTGAAGCTTTCTTT. Encoded protein: CASSSTPRDTTEAFF.

The genes are TRBV27 and TRBJ1-1; D unclear. Trimming shortened V by 6 bases and J by 0 bases, and 8 bases separated the two germline ends. Germline lookup yields CDR1 MNHEY and CDR2 SMNVEV (reference sequence). The CDR3 is 13 residues long. DNA of the CDR3: TGTGCCAGCAGAGACAATCTGAACACTGAAGCTTTCTTT. It is translated as CASRDNLNTEAFF.

In DNA form, the CDR3 reads TGTGCCAGCAGCCAGGGTCAGTTAACCGGGGAGCTGTTTTTT. This codes for CASSQGQLTGELFF. V usage is TRBV4-2 and J usage is TRBJ2-2, with D uncertain. V gave up 3 bases and J gave up 5 bases, with 10 bases separating them. The CDR3 is made up of 14 amino acids. CDR1 LGHNA and CDR2 YNFKEQ come from the germline V gene.

This clonotype has only one observation. CDR3 in DNA: TGTGCCAGCAGTCCTCCTTCGGCGGGGGGGCACAATGAGCAGTTCTTC. It specifies CASSPPSAGGHNEQFF. This chain connects TRBV7-8 to TRBJ2-1; 9 bases are shared with TRBD2. The germline CDR1 and CDR2 sequences are SGHVS and FQNEAQ. The CDR3 contains 16 residues. J gave up 5 bases and V 6 bases, and 11 bases lay outside the gene matches.

In this sample, this clonotype turned up many times. The chain uses TRBV20-1 and TRBJ2-3, with D perhaps being TRBD1 or TRBD2 (6 bases each). The germline CDR1 and CDR2 sequences are DFQATT and SNEGSKA (reference sequence). The CDR3 contains 17 residues. The V end was cut by 3 bases, the J end by 6 bases, with 25 bases between. The CDR3 nucleotides read TGCAGTGCTAGGGGGGGATCGTGGGGACAACCCCTGGATACGCAGTATTTT. It codes for CSARGGSWGQPLDTQYF.

This clonotype occurred many times. The gene calls are TRBV18 and TRBJ2-7; the match to TRBD2 covers 10 bases. The CDR3 contains 15 residues. J gave up 0 bases and V 3 bases, and 2 bases lay outside the gene matches. Germline loops: CDR1 KGHSH, CDR2 LQKENI. CDR3 DNA sequence: TGTGCCAGCTCACCGGGGACTAGCGACTCCTACGAGCAGTACTTC. Encoded protein: CASSPGTSDSYEQYF.

In this sample, this clonotype turned up a few times. This rearrangement joins TRBV6-1 to TRBJ2-7; D perhaps matches TRBD2 (5 bases). The CDR3 contains 13 residues. V shed 0 bases and J shed 4 bases, with 7 bases lying between them. CDR1 MNHNS and CDR2 SASEGT come from the germline V gene. As DNA, the CDR3 is TGTGCCAGCAGTGAAGCGTCGGGGTACGAGCAGTACTTC. It yields the protein CASSEASGYEQYF.

Within the sample, this clonotype is medium-sized (0.01 to 0.1%). The V gene is TRBV10-2, the J gene TRBJ2-7; D possibly corresponds to TRBD1 (5 bases). Germline CDR1 reads WSHSY; CDR2 reads SAAADI. The CDR3 extends over 12 amino acids. The germline V and J ends were trimmed by 6 bases and 3 bases, with 9 bases remaining between them. CDR3 amino acids: CASSADSYEQYF. The CDR3 DNA reads as TGCGCCAGCAGCGCAGACAGCTACGAGCAGTACTTC.

This clonotype appeared a few times. This sequence joins TRBV29-1 and TRBJ1-1; no clear D. There are 13 residues in the CDR3. The germline V gene encodes CDR1 SQVTM and CDR2 ANQGSEA. Between the trimmed V and J ends, which lost 5 bases and 2 bases, there was a span of 12 bases. The CDR3 DNA sequence: TGCAGCGTTCAGGCAGGCCGAAACACTGAAGCTTTCTTT. Translated, it gives CSVQAGRNTEAFF.

This clonotype was counted ten times or more. The genes are TRBV29-1 and TRBJ1-1; 7 bases align to TRBD1. The J segment lost 2 bases and the V segment lost 7 bases, leaving 7 bases of the junction unmatched. Germline V gives CDR1 SQVTM, CDR2 ANQGSEA. The CDR3 has 13 amino acids. The CDR3 bases are TGCAGCGCTAGGAGGGACAGCAACACTGAAGCTTTCTTT. It translates to CSARRDSNTEAFF. The full variable domain, completed using reference TRBV29-1 and TRBJ1-1, is SAVISQKPSRDICQRGTSLTIQCQVDSQVTMMFWYRQQPGQSLTLIATANQGSEATYESGFVIDKFPISRPNLTFSTLTVSNMSPEDSSIYLCSARRDSNTEAFFGQGTRLTVV.

This clonotype was detected a few times. One end of the junction fails to match germline, which may point to a read error. The chain couples TRBV6-5 to TRBJ1-2; D may be TRBD1 (5 bases). Germline V gene sequence: CDR1 MNHEY, CDR2 SVGAGI. The CDR3 is 14 amino acids. CDR3 in amino acids: CASSYTRANYGDTF. In DNA, the CDR3 is TGTGCCAGCAGTTACACCAGGGCTAACTATGGCGACACCTTC.

This clonotype has at least ten counts. The genes are TRBV20-1 and TRBJ2-1; D possibly corresponds to TRBD2 (6 bases). The CDR3 totals 17 residues. V was shortened by 0 bases and J by 8 bases, with 23 bases between the two germline ends. The germline CDR1 and CDR2 sequences are DFQATT and SNEGSKA (reference sequence). The DNA for the CDR3 is TGCAGTGCTAGAGATTATCTAGGTCCGGGGGTAGGGGATGAGCAGTTCTTC. Amino acid sequence: CSARDYLGPGVGDEQFF.

This CDR3 reads CASSYSGQGRAETQYF. CDR3 nucleotides: TGTGCCAGCAGTTACTCGGGGCAGGGTAGGGCGGAGACCCAGTACTTC. This chain joins TRBV6-5 and TRBJ2-5; a weak D match, TRBD1 (5 bases). CDR3 length: 16 amino acids. Trimming took off 0 bases at V and 5 bases at J, with 16 bases between the two ends. Germline-derived CDR1 and CDR2 are MNHEY and SVGAGI.

This clonotype was observed a handful of times. V and J are TRBV29-1 and TRBJ2-7; perhaps D is TRBD1 or TRBD2 (5 bases each). Trimming took off 5 bases at V and 2 bases at J, with 10 bases between the two ends. The CDR3 is 12 residues long. Per the germline V gene, CDR1 is SQVTM and CDR2 is ANQGSEA. The CDR3 DNA sequence: TGCAGCGTTACCGGGACGCCCTACGAGCAGTACTTC. It specifies CSVTGTPYEQYF.

This clonotype was seen ten or more times. This chain connects TRBV6-6 to TRBJ1-1; D perhaps matches TRBD1 (6 bases). The V and J ends lost 6 bases and 1 base respectively, with 6 bases between them. Germline assignment: CDR1 MNHNY and CDR2 SVGAGI (reference sequence). This CDR3 comprises 12 residues. The CDR3 bases are TGTGCCAGCAGGGACAGGAACACTGAAGCTTTCTTT. Protein sequence: CASRDRNTEAFF.